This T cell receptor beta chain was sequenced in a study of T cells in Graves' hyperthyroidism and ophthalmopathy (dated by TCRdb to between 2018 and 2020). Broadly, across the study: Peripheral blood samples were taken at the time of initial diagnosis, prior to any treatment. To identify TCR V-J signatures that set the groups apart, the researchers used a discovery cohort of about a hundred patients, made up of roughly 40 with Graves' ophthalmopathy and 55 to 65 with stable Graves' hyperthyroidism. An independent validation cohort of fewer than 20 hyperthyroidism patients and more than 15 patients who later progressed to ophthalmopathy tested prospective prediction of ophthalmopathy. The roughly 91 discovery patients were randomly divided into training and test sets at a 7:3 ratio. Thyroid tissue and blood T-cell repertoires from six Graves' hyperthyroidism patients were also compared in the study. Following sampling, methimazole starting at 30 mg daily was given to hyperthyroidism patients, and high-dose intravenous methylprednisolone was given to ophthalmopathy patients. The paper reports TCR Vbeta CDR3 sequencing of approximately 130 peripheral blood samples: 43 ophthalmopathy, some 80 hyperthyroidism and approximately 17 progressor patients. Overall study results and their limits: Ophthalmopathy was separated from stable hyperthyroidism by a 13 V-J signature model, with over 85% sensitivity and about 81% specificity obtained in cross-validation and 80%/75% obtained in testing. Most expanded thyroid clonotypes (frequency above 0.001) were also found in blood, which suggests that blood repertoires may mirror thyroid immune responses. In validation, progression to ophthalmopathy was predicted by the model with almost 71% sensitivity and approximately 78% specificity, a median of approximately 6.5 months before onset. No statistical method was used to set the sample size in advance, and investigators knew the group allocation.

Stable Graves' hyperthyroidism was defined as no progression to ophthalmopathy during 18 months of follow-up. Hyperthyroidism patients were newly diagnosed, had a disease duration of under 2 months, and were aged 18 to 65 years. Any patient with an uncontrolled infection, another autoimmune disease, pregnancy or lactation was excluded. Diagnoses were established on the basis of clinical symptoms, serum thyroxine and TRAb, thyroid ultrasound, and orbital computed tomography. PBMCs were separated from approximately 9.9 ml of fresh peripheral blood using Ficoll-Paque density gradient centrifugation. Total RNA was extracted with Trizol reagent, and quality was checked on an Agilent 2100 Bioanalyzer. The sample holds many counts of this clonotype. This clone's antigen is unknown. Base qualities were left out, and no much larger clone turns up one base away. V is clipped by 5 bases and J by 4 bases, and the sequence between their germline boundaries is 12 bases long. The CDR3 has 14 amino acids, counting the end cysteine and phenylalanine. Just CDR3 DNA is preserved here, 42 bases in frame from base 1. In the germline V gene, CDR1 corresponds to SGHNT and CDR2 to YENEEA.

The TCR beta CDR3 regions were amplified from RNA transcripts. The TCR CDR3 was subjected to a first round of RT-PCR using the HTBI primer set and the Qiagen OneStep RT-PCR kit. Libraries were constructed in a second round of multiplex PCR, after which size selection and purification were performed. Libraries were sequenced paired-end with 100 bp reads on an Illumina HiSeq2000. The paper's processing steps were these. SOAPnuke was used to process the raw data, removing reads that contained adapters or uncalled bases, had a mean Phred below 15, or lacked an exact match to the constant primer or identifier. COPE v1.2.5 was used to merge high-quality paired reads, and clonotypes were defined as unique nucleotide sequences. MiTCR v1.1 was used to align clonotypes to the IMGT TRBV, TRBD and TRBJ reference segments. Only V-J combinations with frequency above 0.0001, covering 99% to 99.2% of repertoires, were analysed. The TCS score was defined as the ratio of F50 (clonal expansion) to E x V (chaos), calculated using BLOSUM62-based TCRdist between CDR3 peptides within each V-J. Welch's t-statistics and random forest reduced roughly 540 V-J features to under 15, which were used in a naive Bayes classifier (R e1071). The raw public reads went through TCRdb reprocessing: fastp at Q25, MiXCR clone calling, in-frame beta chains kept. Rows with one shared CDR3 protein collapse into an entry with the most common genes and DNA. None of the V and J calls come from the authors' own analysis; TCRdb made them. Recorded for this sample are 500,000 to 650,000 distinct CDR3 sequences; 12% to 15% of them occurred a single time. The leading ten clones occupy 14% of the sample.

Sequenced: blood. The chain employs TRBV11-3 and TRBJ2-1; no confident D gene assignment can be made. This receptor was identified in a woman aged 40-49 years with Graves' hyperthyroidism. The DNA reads TGTGCCAGCAGCCCGAGAGAAGAGTACAATGAGCAGTTCTTC. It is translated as CASSPREEYNEQFF.